This passage covers 29 T cell receptor beta chains from one sample sequenced in a study of blood T cells in healthy people across ages. The authors ran a second PCR of roughly 6 to 11 cycles using a sample-barcoded 5' primer and a J-beta primer mix. Each CDR3 protein is one row after TCRdb ran MiXCR on the 5' RACE reads. This sample has 450,000 to 650,000 distinct CDR3 sequences, with under 30% found just once. This sample also appeared in a second study, on T cells of mothers and their children.

Sequenced sample: blood. The receptor source for this set is a boy aged 5-17 years in good health.

Remarks on this clonotype: The junction does not match germline at one end; this may be a read error. The chain combines TRBV5-1 with TRBJ2-6; tentatively, D is TRBD1 or TRBD2 (5 bases each). The CDR3 extends over 16 amino acids. Germline CDR1 and CDR2: SGHRS and YFSETQ. The CDR3 region has the DNA TGCGCCAGCAGCTCTCTAGCCGTCTCTGGGGCCAGCGTCCTGACTTTC. Protein sequence: CASSSLAVSGASVLTF.

This clonotype was seen more than once but under ten times. This chain joins TRBV12-5 and TRBJ1-2; a possible D gene is TRBD1 (5 bases). The CDR3 runs to 18 residues. Germline V gene data show CDR1 as LGHNT and CDR2 as FRNRAP. V lost 0 bases, J lost 7 bases, and 24 bases lay in between. In DNA form, the CDR3 reads TGTGCTAGTGGTTTGGTACCGAGGCTCCACAAGGGGAGCGGTGGCTACACCTTC. The encoded protein is CASGLVPRLHKGSGGYTF. Full variable domain (remainder filled in from reference TRBV12-5 and TRBJ1-2): DARVTQTPRHKVTEMGQEVTMRCQPILGHNTVFWYRQTMMQGLELLAYFRNRAPLDDSGMPKDRFSAEMPDATLATLKIQPSEPRDSAVYFCASGLVPRLHKGSGGYTFGSGTRLTVV.

This clonotype was detected only a few times. V gene TRBV15 combines with J gene TRBJ1-6; the D is unclear. Germline V CDR1 and CDR2: LNHNV, YYDKDF (reference sequence). The germline V and J ends were trimmed by 2 bases and 9 bases, with 14 bases remaining between them. CDR3 length equals 15 residues. CDR3: CATSRSEVLTSPLHF. The CDR3 region has the DNA TGTGCCACCAGCAGATCGGAGGTCCTTACTTCACCCCTCCACTTT.

This clonotype appeared a few times. The chain joins TRBV6-5 to TRBJ2-1; 12 bases align to TRBD2. Per the germline V gene, CDR1 is MNHEY and CDR2 is SVGAGI. The CDR3 contains 20 residues. The V segment lost 0 bases and the J segment 13 bases; nucleotides outside the gene matches: 22. CDR3 sequence (DNA): TGTGCCAGCAGTTACTCCGTGGTCCCTAGGACTAGCGGGGAGAGGGAGAGACAGTTCTTC. Its protein product is CASSYSVVPRTSGERERQFF.

This clonotype was recorded a few times. The chain couples TRBV4-2 to TRBJ2-7; 7 positions match TRBD2. Germline lookup yields CDR1 LGHNA and CDR2 YNFKEQ. CDR3 size: 16 residues. With V trimmed by 0 bases and J by 0 bases, 5 bases remained unmatched. The CDR3 sequence is CASSQEASGVSYEQYF. The CDR3 bases are TGTGCCAGCAGCCAAGAGGCTAGCGGTGTCTCCTACGAGCAGTACTTC.

The gene calls are TRBV18 and TRBJ2-3; tentative D call: TRBD1 (5 bases). Germline lookup yields CDR1 KGHSH and CDR2 LQKENI. This CDR3 contains 15 residues. V was trimmed by 2 bases and J by 1 base, leaving 10 bases between them. The CDR3 nucleotides read TGTGCCAGCTCACCAGCCAGGGATGGCACAGATACGCAGTATTTT. Encoded protein: CASSPARDGTDTQYF.

The rearrangement joins TRBV28 to TRBJ1-5; D ambiguous. The germline V and J ends were trimmed by 8 bases and 3 bases, with 11 bases remaining between them. The CDR3 runs to 13 residues. CDR1 MDHEN and CDR2 SYDVKM come from the germline V gene. The CDR3 reads CASRDFDNQPQHF. In DNA, the CDR3 is TGTGCCAGCCGCGATTTTGACAATCAGCCCCAGCATTTT.

Remarks on this clonotype: A much bigger clone sits one base away, suggesting this may be a read error. This rearrangement joins TRBV3-1 to TRBJ2-5; 7 nucleotides align to TRBD2. The germline V gene has CDR1 LGHDT and CDR2 YNNKEL (reference sequence). CDR3 length: 14 residues. The CDR3 nucleotides read TGTGTCAGCAGCCCGGCCGGGACTAAGGAGACCCAGTACTTC. It codes for CVSSPAGTKETQYF.

In this sample, this clonotype turned up a few times. CDR3 sequence: CASSQRRQPEGYNEQFF. DNA of the CDR3: TGTGCCAGCAGCCAAAGAAGGCAGCCCGAGGGGTACAATGAGCAGTTCTTC. The J gene is TRBJ2-1, the V gene TRBV7-2, with D perhaps being TRBD1 or TRBD2 (5 bases each). CDR1 is SGHTA, CDR2 FQGNSA, per germline. The CDR3 runs to 17 residues. V was pared by 5 bases and J by 4 bases, with 21 bases between.

This chain links TRBV9 with TRBJ2-7; D is undetermined. The ends were cut back, 0 bases at V and 0 bases at J, with 7 bases in the middle. The CDR3 extends over 14 amino acids. Per germline, CDR1 SGDLS and CDR2 YYNGEE. The DNA for the CDR3 is TGTGCCAGCAGCGTAGGGGCAGACTCCTACGAGCAGTACTTC. Translated, it gives CASSVGADSYEQYF.

The table lists this clonotype with a few counts. The J gene is TRBJ2-1, the V gene TRBV29-1, with 7 bases matching TRBD2. Germline CDR1 and CDR2: SQVTM and ANQGSEA. V shed 1 base, J shed 0 bases, and the junction held 12 bases outside the gene matches. The CDR3 covers 18 residues. DNA of the CDR3: TGCAGCGTTGAAGGGTCAAGTACCGGGGGGAGCTCCTACAATGAGCAGTTCTTC. Translated: CSVEGSSTGGSSYNEQFF.

This clonotype turned up a few times. The chain has TRBV2 and TRBJ1-2; maybe TRBD1 (5 bases). Germline V gene lookup returns CDR1 SNHLY and CDR2 FYNNEI. CDR3 size: 13 residues. V gave up 6 bases and J gave up 8 bases, with 16 bases separating them. The CDR3 region is CASSPGRYEGYTF. For the CDR3, the DNA is TGTGCCAGCAGCCCGGGACGCTATGAAGGCTACACCTTC.

Ten or more counts support this clonotype. V usage is TRBV5-1 and J usage is TRBJ2-7; possible D gene TRBD1, 6 bases. The CDR3 covers 15 residues. CDR1 SGHRS and CDR2 YFSETQ come from the germline V gene. Between the trimmed V and J ends, which lost 0 bases and 2 bases, there was a span of 12 bases. The CDR3 reads CASSLEVGAAYEQYF. For the CDR3, the DNA is TGCGCCAGCAGCTTGGAGGTGGGGGCAGCCTACGAGCAGTACTTC.

The V gene is TRBV30, the J gene TRBJ2-5, with D perhaps given as TRBD1 or TRBD2 (5 bases each). The CDR3 consists of 16 residues. Trimming removed 2 bases from V and 2 bases from J, with 18 bases in between. The germline V gene encodes CDR1 GTSNPN and CDR2 SVGIG (reference sequence). This CDR3 reads CAWSQDGAGEQETQYF. The CDR3 DNA sequence: TGTGCCTGGAGTCAGGACGGGGCCGGGGAACAAGAGACCCAGTACTTC.

This clonotype has a count of ten or more. The genes are TRBV6-5 and TRBJ2-5; D gene unclear. The CDR3 runs 15 residues. Trimming cost V 6 bases and J 2 bases, with 16 bases left between them. Germline lookup yields CDR1 MNHEY and CDR2 SVGAGI. The CDR3 DNA reads as TGTGCCAGCAGCCTAACGGACCAGGTTCAAGAGACCCAGTACTTC. Protein product: CASSLTDQVQETQYF.

This clonotype was seen only a few times. V and J are TRBV7-9 and TRBJ1-4; 12 nucleotides match TRBD1. The trim removed 4 bases at V and 13 bases at J, leaving 10 bases unmatched. Germline assignment: CDR1 SEHNR and CDR2 FQNEAQ (reference sequence). The CDR3 has 15 residues. CDR3 nucleotide sequence: TGTGCCAGCAGCTCGCTGGGACAGGGGGCCAGGGGACTGTTTTTT. This translates into CASSSLGQGARGLFF.

This clonotype was seen more than once but under ten times. The chain employs TRBV10-2 and TRBJ1-2; 9 bases align to TRBD1. There are 13 residues in the CDR3. The V gene's germline CDR1 is WSHSY and CDR2 SAAADI. Trimming removed 4 bases from V and 5 bases from J; junction bases left unmatched: 2. CDR3: CASSADRGYGYTF. The DNA of the CDR3 is TGCGCCAGCAGTGCAGACAGGGGGTATGGCTACACCTTC.

The chain uses TRBV9 and TRBJ2-7; 10 nucleotides agree with TRBD1. V was clipped by 0 bases and J by 4 bases; unmatched bases: 13. The CDR3 length is 18 residues. Germline CDR1 SGDLS, CDR2 YYNGEE. The CDR3 protein is CASSVVPSADRGKYEQYF. CDR3 bases: TGTGCCAGCAGCGTAGTTCCTTCTGCGGACAGGGGGAAGTACGAGCAGTACTTC.

The CDR3 DNA is TGTGCCAGCTCCCTCCCGGGGGGGGGCGGAGAGCAGTTCTTC. Its translation: CASSLPGGGGEQFF. The chain joins TRBV18 to TRBJ2-1, with 8 bases matching TRBD2. Trimming took 6 bases from V and 10 from J; bases not matched to a gene: 11. The CDR3 sequence is 14 residues long. The germline V gene encodes CDR1 KGHSH and CDR2 LQKENI. Supplemented by reference TRBV18 and TRBJ2-1, the full variable domain reads NAGVMQNPRHLVRRRGQEARLRCSPMKGHSHVYWYRQLPEEGLKFMVYLQKENIIDESGMPKERFSAEFPKEGPSILRIQQVVRGDSAAYFCASSLPGGGGEQFFGPGTRLTVL.

The rearrangement links TRBV7-9 to TRBJ2-5; TRBD1 is a possible D gene (6 bases). The DNA end is more similar to TRBJ2-7, so the J call may be wrong. CDR3 length equals 16 residues. CDR1 is SEHNR and CDR2 is FQNEAQ in the germline V gene (reference sequence). The CDR3 region has the DNA TGTGCCAGCAGCTTAAGTCCGGGACACCCCTGCTACGAGCAGTACTTC. Translating gives CASSLSPGHPCYEQYF.

This clonotype appeared a few times. V gene TRBV7-2 combines with J gene TRBJ2-5; no clear D. The CDR3 is 14 residues long. Looked up from germline, CDR1 is SGHTA and CDR2 is FQGNSA. The ends were cut back, 3 bases at V and 6 bases at J, with 14 bases in the middle. DNA for the CDR3: TGTGCCAGCAGCTTGTGGGAACCAGCTCAGACCCAGTACTTC. Translating it yields CASSLWEPAQTQYF. Complete variable domain (other parts from reference TRBV7-2 and TRBJ2-5): GAGVSQSPSNKVTEKGKDVELRCDPISGHTALYWYRQSLGQGLEFLIYFQGNSAPDKSGLPSDRFSAERTGGSVSTLTIQRTQQEDSAVYLCASSLWEPAQTQYFGPGTRLLVL.

The rearrangement joins TRBV7-2 to TRBJ2-5; D is ambiguous. The V end lost 5 bases, the J end lost 2 bases, and 12 bases lay between the germline ends. Germline V lookup: CDR1 SGHTA, CDR2 FQGNSA. The length of the CDR3 is 14 residues. For the CDR3, the DNA is TGTGCCAGCAGCACAAGGACCCTTCAAGAGACCCAGTACTTC. Protein: CASSTRTLQETQYF.

This chain uses TRBV5-1 with TRBJ2-5, with unresolved D. V was shortened by 3 bases and J by 5 bases, with 17 bases between the two germline ends. Germline V lookup: CDR1 SGHRS, CDR2 YFSETQ. This CDR3 has 15 amino acids. In nucleotides, the CDR3 is TGCGCCAGCAGCTCCCCGAGAGTGGGTCGGGAGACCCAGTACTTC. Translation: CASSSPRVGRETQYF.

This clonotype was observed a few times. The J gene is TRBJ2-3, the V gene TRBV11-2, with D maybe TRBD2 (6 bases). Per the germline V gene, CDR1 is SGHAT and CDR2 is FQNNGV. The CDR3 is 16 residues long. V dropped 5 bases and J dropped 2 bases, with 17 bases sitting between them. As DNA, the CDR3 is TGTGCCAGCAGCCTAGGGCCGCGGGGAAACACAGATACGCAGTATTTT. Translated: CASSLGPRGNTDTQYF.

The J gene is TRBJ2-1, the V gene TRBV20-1, with 9 nucleotides matching TRBD2. Germline CDR1 reads DFQATT; CDR2 reads SNEGSKA (reference sequence). V lost 6 bases and J lost 0; bases outside the gene matches: 9. CDR3 length: 16 residues. The CDR3 DNA is TGCAGTGCGCCTGGTAGCGGGGGCTCCTCCTACAATGAGCAGTTCTTC. It encodes CSAPGSGGSSYNEQFF.

The rearrangement links TRBV28 to TRBJ2-1; D is uncertain. The CDR3 consists of 13 residues. Deletions cut 6 bases from V and 5 bases from J, with 11 bases between. Germline V lookup: CDR1 MDHEN, CDR2 SYDVKM. The CDR3, as DNA: TGTGCCAGCAGGACGTCCATAAACAATGAGCAGTTCTTC. Encoded protein: CASRTSINNEQFF.

Only one count was recorded for this clonotype. This chain uses TRBV28 with TRBJ1-1; D unclear. In germline, CDR1 is MDHEN, CDR2 SYDVKM. The CDR3 spans 13 residues. Trimming left V 7 bases short and J 3 bases short, with 12 bases between. The CDR3 spells CASIGVVYTEAFF. In nucleotides, the CDR3 is TGTGCCAGCATCGGGGTAGTTTACACTGAAGCTTTCTTT.

This chain uses TRBV4-1 with TRBJ2-7; 12 bases match TRBD2. Trimming removed 3 bases from V and 4 bases from J; junction bases left unmatched: 7. This CDR3 region has 16 residues. Germline-derived CDR1 and CDR2 are MGHRA and YSYEKL. The DNA for the CDR3 is TGCGCCAGCAGCCAGCCTACTAGCGGGAGGATGTACGAGCAGTACTTC. Protein: CASSQPTSGRMYEQYF.

This clonotype was observed a handful of times. This CDR3 is CSAPPAGGRETQYF. CDR3 in DNA: TGCAGTGCTCCCCCTGCGGGAGGCAGGGAGACCCAGTACTTC. The chain has TRBV20-1 and TRBJ2-5; 8 nucleotides align to TRBD2. Germline V gene sequence: CDR1 DFQATT, CDR2 SNEGSKA (reference sequence). The J segment lost 5 bases and the V segment lost 5 bases, leaving 10 bases of the junction unmatched. The CDR3 loop spans 14 amino acids.